The 32 T cell receptor beta chains presented below share a single source sample, sequenced in a study of Ad26.COV2.S vaccination and SARS-CoV-2 variants (dated by TCRdb to about 2021). Library preparation was by the immunoSEQ multiplex PCR assay. What TCRdb holds here is the immuneACCESS table cut down to in-frame rearrangements. Part of the clones is not present; checked against another copy, under half of the missing clones reflect an unresolved V gene, and the others are unexplained. In this sample the table shows 400,000 to 450,000 clones, approximately 90% of which occur a single time. The ten largest account for approximately 1.6% of the sample. The sample's treatment or condition label, decoded: roughly 20 received Ad26.COV2.S at low or high dose, single or two shots; 5 received placebo; per-sample allocation not given. For vaccine and placebo recipients, the sequenced repertoires came from samples collected on day 63 after the first injection.

Sequenced here: peripheral blood, sampled in a trial of Ad26.COV2.S vaccine versus placebo. The receptors were sampled from a person between 18 and 59 years old who received the Ad26.COV2.S COVID-19 vaccine or a placebo.

Concerning this clone itself: The same CDR3 arises from other DNA sequences in this sample as well. This chain uses TRBV3-1 (or the pseudogene TRBV3-2) with TRBJ1-6, with unresolved D. The V gene lost 3 bases and the J gene lost 0 bases, with 6 bases spanning the gap. The CDR3 consists of 15 residues. Germline CDR1 LGHDT, CDR2 YNNKEL (reference sequence). As DNA, the CDR3 is TGTGCCAGCAGCCAGGGGAGCTCCTATAATTCACCCCTCCACTTT. Translating it yields CASSQGSSYNSPLHF.

This sequence joins TRBV28 and TRBJ2-7, with no clear D. V shed 2 bases and J shed 4 bases, with 15 bases lying between them. This CDR3 comprises 15 residues. The germline CDR1 and CDR2 sequences are MDHEN and SYDVKM. In DNA form, the CDR3 reads TGTGCCAGCAGTTTAAGGCGCGAACTGGGGTACGAGCAGTACTTC. This translates into CASSLRRELGYEQYF. The full variable domain, in which reference TRBV28 and TRBJ2-7 provide the parts outside the CDR3, is DVKVTQSSRYLVKRTGEKVFLECVQDMDHENMFWYRQDPGLGLRLIYFSYDVKMKEKGDIPEGYSVSREKKERFSLILESASTNQTSMYLCASSLRRELGYEQYFGPGTRLTVT.

The chain carries TRBV7-9 and TRBJ2-5, with D possibly matching TRBD1 (6 bases). The germline V gene encodes CDR1 SEHNR and CDR2 FQNEAQ (reference sequence). The V end lost 2 bases, the J end lost 4 bases, and 8 bases lay between the germline ends. This CDR3 is 13 amino acids long. CDR3 nucleotide sequence: TGTGCCAGCAGCTTAAGCAGGGGAGAGACCCAGTACTTC. This encodes CASSLSRGETQYF.

This chain links TRBV19 with TRBJ1-1; maybe TRBD1 (6 bases). This CDR3 has 14 amino acids. V lost 5 bases and J lost 5, with 15 bases in between. Germline lookup yields CDR1 LNHDA and CDR2 SQIVND (reference sequence). CDR3: CASSHRAGATEAFF. DNA of the CDR3: TGTGCCAGTAGTCACCGTGCGGGGGCGACTGAAGCTTTCTTT.

This chain links TRBV27 with TRBJ1-1; D is undetermined. Germline CDR1 and CDR2: MNHEY and SMNVEV (reference sequence). CDR3 length equals 14 residues. The ends were cut back, 7 bases at V and 3 bases at J, with 15 bases in the middle. The chain's CDR3 is CASIPRGRHTEAFF. The CDR3 nucleotides read TGTGCCAGCATCCCCCGGGGTCGGCACACTGAAGCTTTCTTT.

The genes are TRBV4-3 and TRBJ2-3, with D possibly being TRBD2 (5 bases). In germline, CDR1 is LGHNA, CDR2 YSLEER. V lost 0 bases and J 2 bases, leaving 12 bases between the germline ends. This CDR3 contains 16 residues. Here the CDR3 DNA reads TGCGCCAGCAGCCAAGAATTTAGCGCCTTCACAGATACGCAGTATTTT. Its translation: CASSQEFSAFTDTQYF.

The chain employs TRBV5-5 and TRBJ2-1; D ambiguous. CDR3 length: 15 residues. Germline values: CDR1 SGHKS, CDR2 YYEKEE (reference sequence). The V end lost 4 bases, the J end lost 0 bases, and 11 bases lay between the germline ends. This CDR3 is CASSRTVNSYNEQFF. The CDR3 bases are TGTGCCAGCAGCCGTACAGTGAACTCCTACAATGAGCAGTTCTTC.

This clone was seen only once. The CDR3 reads CASTLDRGHANTIYF. The CDR3, as DNA: TGTGCCAGCACCCTAGACAGGGGGCATGCAAACACCATATATTTT. The V and J genes are TRBV6-5 and TRBJ1-3; 10 bases are shared with TRBD1. The CDR3 contains 15 residues. Looked up from germline, CDR1 is MNHEY and CDR2 is SVGAGI. The trim removed 7 bases at V and 6 bases at J, leaving 9 bases unmatched.

In this sample, this clone turned up once. V usage is TRBV29-1 and J usage is TRBJ2-5, with 9 nucleotides matching TRBD2. CDR3 length: 15 amino acids. Germline loops: CDR1 SQVTM, CDR2 ANQGSEA. V dropped 3 bases and J dropped 0; count of bases not matched to a gene: 5. Here the CDR3 reads CSVEGERGDQETQYF. In DNA form, the CDR3 reads TGCAGCGTTGAGGGGGAGCGGGGGGACCAAGAGACCCAGTACTTC.

The rearrangement uses TRBV30 and TRBJ1-2; tentatively, D is TRBD1 (6 bases). V was shortened by 4 bases and J by 3 bases, with 12 bases between the two germline ends. The CDR3 spans 13 residues. Germline CDR1 reads GTSNPN; CDR2 reads SVGIG (reference sequence). The CDR3 region is CAWTYRTDYGYTF. CDR3 DNA sequence: TGTGCCTGGACGTACCGGACAGACTATGGCTACACCTTC.

This sequence joins TRBV10-3 and TRBJ2-7; TRBD2 agrees at 10 bases. Germline values: CDR1 ENHRY, CDR2 SYGVKD. Trimming cost V 3 bases and J 0 bases; bases outside gene matches: 8. The length of the CDR3 is 17 residues. The chain's CDR3 is CAISDPGLADSSYEQYF. The DNA for the CDR3 is TGTGCCATCAGTGACCCAGGACTAGCGGATAGCTCCTACGAGCAGTACTTC.

CDR3 protein: CASSPVTSGSYNEQFF. The CDR3 DNA reads TGTGCCAGCTCACCGGTGACTAGCGGCTCCTACAATGAGCAGTTCTTC. The V call is TRBV18, the J call TRBJ2-1; 9 positions match TRBD2. The CDR3 loop spans 16 amino acids. V lost 3 bases to trimming and J lost 0 bases; unmatched junction nucleotides: 3. Per the germline V gene, CDR1 is KGHSH and CDR2 is LQKENI.

The chain joins TRBV11-2 to TRBJ2-1; the D gene could be TRBD1 or TRBD2 (5 bases each). Germline V gene sequence: CDR1 SGHAT, CDR2 FQNNGV. The CDR3 has 16 amino acids. Trimming removed 2 bases from V and 2 bases from J, with 13 bases in between. The CDR3 DNA follows: TGTGCCAGCAGCTTAACCCTGAGGGGCGCCTACAATGAGCAGTTCTTC. Residues: CASSLTLRGAYNEQFF.

The rearrangement uses TRBV30 and TRBJ2-7, with TRBD2 matching 7 bases. The CDR3 runs to 14 residues. Looked up from germline, CDR1 is GTSNPN and CDR2 is SVGIG (reference sequence). After removal of 0 bases from V and 2 bases from J, the junction contained 4 bases not matched to a gene. CDR3 sequence: CAWSVTSEAYEQYF. As DNA, the CDR3 is TGTGCCTGGAGTGTAACTAGCGAGGCCTACGAGCAGTACTTC.

V and J are TRBV7-2 and TRBJ1-5, with D possibly being TRBD1 (5 bases). V was pared by 5 bases and J by 4 bases, with 15 bases between. CDR1 is SGHTA and CDR2 is FQGNSA in the germline V gene. This CDR3 has 15 residues. The CDR3 bases are TGTGCCAGCAGCCCCGGGGGGGGAGGGAATCAGCCCCAGCATTTT. Amino acids: CASSPGGGGNQPQHF.

This chain links TRBV7-6 with TRBJ1-3, with D possibly matching TRBD1 (5 bases). The CDR3 spans 13 residues. The germline V gene encodes CDR1 SGHVS and CDR2 FNYEAQ. V was clipped by 5 bases and J by 4 bases, with 9 bases between them. CDR3: CASSPGEGNTIYF. The CDR3 DNA sequence: TGTGCCAGCAGCCCGGGGGAGGGAAACACCATATATTTT.

The chain employs TRBV3-1 (or the pseudogene TRBV3-2) and TRBJ2-2; no firm D call. V was pared by 1 base and J by 0 bases, with 12 bases between. Germline V gives CDR1 LGHDT, CDR2 YNNKEL (reference sequence). The CDR3 contains 17 residues. DNA for the CDR3: TGTGCCAGCAGCCAAGGGGGATTTTGGGCGAACACCGGGGAGCTGTTTTTT. Protein product: CASSQGGFWANTGELFF.

The V call is TRBV6-2 or TRBV6-3, the J call TRBJ2-2; 7 bases agree with TRBD2. The V segment lost 0 bases and the J segment 0 bases; nucleotides outside the gene matches: 1. Germline assignment: CDR1 MNHEY and CDR2 SVGEGT. There are 16 residues in the CDR3. In DNA, the CDR3 is TGTGCCAGCAGTTACTCGACTAGCTCGAACACCGGGGAGCTGTTTTTT. Encoded protein: CASSYSTSSNTGELFF.

The genes are TRBV5-6 and TRBJ1-1, with 8 nucleotides matching TRBD1. Germline CDR1 SGHDT, CDR2 YYEEEE. Losses at the gene ends were 4 bases for V and 7 bases for J; bases not matched to a gene: 3. This CDR3 comprises 12 residues. The CDR3: CASSRGQGEAFF. CDR3 sequence (DNA): TGTGCCAGCAGCCGTGGACAGGGTGAAGCTTTCTTT.

This chain uses TRBV7-2 with TRBJ1-2; D unclear. The CDR3 loop spans 14 amino acids. The germline CDR1 and CDR2 sequences are SGHTA and FQGNSA. Between the trimmed V and J ends, which lost 1 base and 0 bases, there was a span of 6 bases. CDR3 nucleotide sequence: TGTGCCAGCAGCTTAGTTACAGCTAACTATGGCTACACCTTC. Translation gives CASSLVTANYGYTF. Filled out from reference TRBV7-2 and TRBJ1-2, the complete variable domain reads GAGVSQSPSNKVTEKGKDVELRCDPISGHTALYWYRQSLGQGLEFLIYFQGNSAPDKSGLPSDRFSAERTGGSVSTLTIQRTQQEDSAVYLCASSLVTANYGYTFGSGTRLTVV.

The chain is built from TRBV12-3 or TRBV12-4 and TRBJ2-1; unclear D gene. Deletions cut 8 bases from V and 6 bases from J, with 11 bases between. This CDR3 region has 12 residues. The CDR3: CASSPLLNEQFF. The CDR3, as DNA: TGTGCCAGCTCCCCCCTCCTCAATGAGCAGTTCTTC.

The chain's CDR3 is CASSIAGGWQPQHF. DNA of the CDR3: TGTGCCAGTAGTATAGCAGGGGGCTGGCAGCCCCAGCATTTT. V and J are TRBV19 and TRBJ1-5; TRBD1 agrees at 8 bases. Germline assignment: CDR1 LNHDA and CDR2 SQIVND (reference sequence). Trimming at V came to 1 base and at J to 7 bases, leaving 3 bases not matched to a gene. The CDR3 has 14 residues.

Points on this clone: Germline and junction disagree at one end, which may indicate a read error. The rearrangement links TRBV2 to TRBJ2-5, with TRBD2 as a possible D gene (5 bases). The CDR3 totals 11 residues. The germline CDR1 and CDR2 sequences are SNHLY and FYNNEI. For the CDR3, the DNA is TGTGCCAGCAGTGAAAGCGGCCGGTGGGACTTC. Encoded protein: CASSESGRWDF.

The chain recombines TRBV2 with TRBJ1-5, with D perhaps TRBD1 (5 bases). Germline CDR1 SNHLY, CDR2 FYNNEI. Between the trimmed V and J ends, which lost 8 bases and 8 bases, there was a span of 16 bases. This CDR3 has 13 residues. The DNA of the CDR3 is TGTGCCAGCCTCCAGGGAGGAAGGGAGCCCCAGCATTTT. Translation: CASLQGGREPQHF. The entire variable domain, with the rest obtained from reference TRBV2 and TRBJ1-5, is as follows: EPEVTQTPSHQVTQMGQEVILRCVPISNHLYFYWYRQILGQKVEFLVSFYNNEISEKSEIFDDQFSVERPDGSNFTLKIRSTKLEDSAMYFCASLQGGREPQHFGDGTRLSIL.

The chain combines TRBV5-8 with TRBJ1-2; the D is unclear. The CDR3 is made up of 16 amino acids. The V gene lost 0 bases and the J gene lost 0 bases, with 12 bases spanning the gap. CDR1 is SGHTS and CDR2 is YDEGEE in the germline V gene. The CDR3 bases are TGTGCCAGCAGCTTGGTGGGAGGACGGTCTAACTATGGCTACACCTTC. Translating it yields CASSLVGGRSNYGYTF. Based on the CDR3 plus reference TRBV5-8 and TRBJ1-2, the full variable domain is EAGVTQSPTHLIKTRGQQATLRCSPISGHTSVYWYQQALGLGLQFLLWYDEGEERNRGNFPPRFSGRQFPNYSSELNVNALELEDSALYLCASSLVGGRSNYGYTFGSGTRLTVV.

The chain joins TRBV7-9 to TRBJ2-7; D gene uncertain. The germline V gene has CDR1 SEHNR and CDR2 FQNEAQ (reference sequence). The CDR3 is 12 residues long. Trimming stripped 1 base from V and 5 bases from J, with 6 bases between. The CDR3 loop is CASSLGYDEQYF. The DNA for the CDR3 is TGTGCCAGCAGCTTAGGGTACGACGAGCAGTACTTC.

The V call is TRBV5-6, the J call TRBJ2-7; 8 bases match TRBD2. With 3 bases clipped from V and 2 bases from J, the junction kept 7 bases outside the gene matches. Germline loops: CDR1 SGHDT, CDR2 YYEEEE. This CDR3 has 15 residues. The CDR3 sequence is CASSSGGGPPYEQYF. As DNA, the CDR3 is TGTGCCAGCAGCTCGGGCGGGGGGCCCCCCTACGAGCAGTACTTC.

In this sample, this clone turned up once. The chain couples TRBV19 to TRBJ2-5; D may be TRBD1 (5 bases). CDR3 size: 14 residues. Germline lookup yields CDR1 LNHDA and CDR2 SQIVND (reference sequence). Trimming cost V 2 bases and J 3 bases, with 10 bases left between them. DNA of the CDR3: TGTGCCAGTAGTATATCGGGCAGGGAAGAGACCCAGTACTTC. Translated, it gives CASSISGREETQYF.

The chain combines TRBV19 with TRBJ2-3; no definite D call. CDR1 is LNHDA, CDR2 SQIVND, per germline (reference sequence). The CDR3 runs to 15 residues. V shed 5 bases and J shed 0 bases, with 12 bases lying between them. This CDR3 reads CASSWYGFSTDTQYF. The DNA for the CDR3 is TGTGCCAGTAGTTGGTATGGATTTAGCACAGATACGCAGTATTTT.

This sequence joins TRBV19 and TRBJ1-1, with 10 bases lining up with TRBD1. Germline V gene sequence: CDR1 LNHDA, CDR2 SQIVND (reference sequence). The CDR3 runs 15 residues. J was trimmed by 0 bases and V by 3 bases; bases with no gene match: 1. CDR3: CASSMGTGVNTEAFF. The CDR3 nucleotides are TGTGCCAGTAGTATGGGGACAGGGGTGAACACTGAAGCTTTCTTT.

The chain carries TRBV30 and TRBJ2-3; no definite D call. The CDR3 is 14 amino acids. Germline-derived CDR1 and CDR2 are GTSNPN and SVGIG (reference sequence). V dropped 0 bases and J dropped 4 bases, with 11 bases sitting between them. Here the CDR3 reads CAWSVLTQADTQYF. CDR3 DNA: TGTGCCTGGAGTGTACTTACCCAGGCAGATACGCAGTATTTT.

This rearrangement joins TRBV6-6 to TRBJ2-2; D is undetermined. V gave up 6 bases and J gave up 9 bases, with 8 bases separating them. This CDR3 has 11 residues. Germline CDR1 and CDR2: MNHNY and SVGAGI (reference sequence). CDR3 residues: CASSQPRELFF. For the CDR3, the DNA is TGTGCCAGCAGCCAACCCCGGGAGCTGTTTTTT.